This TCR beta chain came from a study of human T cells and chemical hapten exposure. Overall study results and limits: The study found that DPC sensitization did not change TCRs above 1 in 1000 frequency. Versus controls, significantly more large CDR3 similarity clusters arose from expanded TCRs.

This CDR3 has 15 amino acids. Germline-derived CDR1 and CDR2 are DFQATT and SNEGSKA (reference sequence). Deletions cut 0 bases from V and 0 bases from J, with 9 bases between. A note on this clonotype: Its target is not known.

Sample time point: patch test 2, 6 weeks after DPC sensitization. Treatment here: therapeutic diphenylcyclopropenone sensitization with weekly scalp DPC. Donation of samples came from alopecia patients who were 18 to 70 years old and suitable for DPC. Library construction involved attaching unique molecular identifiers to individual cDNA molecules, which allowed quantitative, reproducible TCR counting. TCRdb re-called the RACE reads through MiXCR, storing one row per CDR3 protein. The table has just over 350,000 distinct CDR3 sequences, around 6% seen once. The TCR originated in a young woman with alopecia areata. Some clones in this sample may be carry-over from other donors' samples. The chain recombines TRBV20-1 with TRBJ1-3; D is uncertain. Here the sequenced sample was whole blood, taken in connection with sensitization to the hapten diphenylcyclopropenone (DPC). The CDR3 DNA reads TGCAGTGCTAGAGATGGGCGGAACTCTGGAAACACCATATATTTT. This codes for CSARDGRNSGNTIYF.